Sequencing of this T cell receptor beta chain was carried out in a study of blood T cell repertoires in COVID-19. Study-level information: Sites across the United States, Italy and Spain contributed samples from acute and convalescent COVID-19. The cDNA or gDNA used as material had been derived from T cells, B-cell-depleted T cells, or PBMCs.

While infection was still active, Seattle patients were enrolled and then followed longitudinally. Here immunoSEQ multiplex PCR was the method, and the copy in TCRdb shows in-frame clones only, minus some. The sample includes about 130,000 clones, roughly 90% of them seen just once. The CDR3 is 14 residues long. The V end lost 1 base, the J end lost 3 bases, and 9 bases lay between the germline ends. Germline loops: CDR1 SEHNR, CDR2 FQNEAQ (reference sequence). The sequence derives from a man aged 55 to 70 with COVID-19, enrolled during active disease. The sample comprised peripheral blood. The V and J genes are TRBV7-9 and TRBJ1-1; D is undetermined. The CDR3 here is CASSLDGTDTEAFF. CDR3 coding DNA: TGTGCCAGCAGCTTAGATGGAACAGACACTGAAGCTTTCTTT.